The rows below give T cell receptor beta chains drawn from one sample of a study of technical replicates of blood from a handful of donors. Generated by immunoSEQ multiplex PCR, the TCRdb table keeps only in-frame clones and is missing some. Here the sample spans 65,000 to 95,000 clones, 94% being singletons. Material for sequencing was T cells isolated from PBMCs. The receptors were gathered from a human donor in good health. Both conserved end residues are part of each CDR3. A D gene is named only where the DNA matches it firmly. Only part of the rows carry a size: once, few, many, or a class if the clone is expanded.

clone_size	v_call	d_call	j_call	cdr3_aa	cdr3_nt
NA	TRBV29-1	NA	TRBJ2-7	CSVESGHSYEQYF	TGCAGCGTTGAGTCTGGGCACTCCTACGAGCAGTACTTC
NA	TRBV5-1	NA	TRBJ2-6	CASSLGWEDSGANVLTF	TGCGCCAGCAGCTTGGGTTGGGAGGACTCTGGGGCCAACGTCCTGACTTTC
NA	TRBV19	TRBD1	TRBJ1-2	CALGQGVSGYTF	TGTGCCTTGGGACAGGGAGTATCTGGCTACACCTTC
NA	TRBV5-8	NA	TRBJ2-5	CASSLYGEETQYF	TGTGCCAGCAGCTTGTACGGGGAAGAGACCCAGTACTTC
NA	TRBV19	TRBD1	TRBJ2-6	CASSISNRGLGANVLTF	TGTGCCAGTAGTATATCGAACAGGGGGCTCGGGGCCAACGTCCTGACTTTC
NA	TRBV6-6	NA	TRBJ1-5	CASSLPGSQHF	TGTGCCAGCAGCCTGCCGGGATCCCAGCATTTT
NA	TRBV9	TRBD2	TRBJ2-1	CASSSSGSSYNEQFF	TGTGCCAGCAGCTCTAGCGGGAGCTCCTACAATGAGCAGTTCTTC
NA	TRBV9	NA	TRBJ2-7	CASSVVGLREDAKHYEQYF	TGTGCCAGCAGCGTAGTTGGCCTGCGGGAAGACGCTAAACATTACGAGCAGTACTTC
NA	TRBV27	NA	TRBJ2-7	CASSPAGKIYEQYF	TGTGCCAGCAGTCCCGCAGGGAAAATCTACGAGCAGTACTTC
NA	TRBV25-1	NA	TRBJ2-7	CASDYGEASLTVSYEQYF	TGTGCCAGCGACTACGGGGAAGCCTCGTTAACGGTCTCCTACGAGCAGTACTTC
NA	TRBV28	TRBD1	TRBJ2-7	CASSFEGGTYEQYF	TGTGCCAGCAGTTTCGAAGGGGGCACGTACGAGCAGTACTTC
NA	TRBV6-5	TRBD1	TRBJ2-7	CASSYGTGSTYEQYF	TGTGCCAGCAGTTATGGGACAGGGTCGACCTACGAGCAGTACTTC
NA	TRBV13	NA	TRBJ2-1	CASSLGVAALYNEQFF	TGTGCCAGCAGCTTAGGGGTAGCGGCCCTCTACAATGAGCAGTTCTTC
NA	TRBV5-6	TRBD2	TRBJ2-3	CASSFSRLAELQYF	TGTGCCAGCAGCTTCTCTAGACTAGCGGAGTTGCAGTATTTT
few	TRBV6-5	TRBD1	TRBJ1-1	CASSILPGQGEAFF	TGTGCCAGCAGTATCTTACCGGGACAGGGTGAAGCTTTCTTT
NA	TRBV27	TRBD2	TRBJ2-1	CASRLTSVYNEQFF	TGTGCCAGCCGCCTGACTAGCGTATACAATGAGCAGTTCTTC
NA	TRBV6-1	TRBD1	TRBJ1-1	CASSEWDRREAFF	TGTGCCAGCAGTGAGTGGGACAGGAGAGAAGCTTTCTTT
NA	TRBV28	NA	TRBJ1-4	CASKGSNEKLFF	TGTGCCAGCAAAGGGAGTAATGAAAAACTGTTTTTT
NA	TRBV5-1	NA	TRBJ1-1	CASSLQGQMNTEAFF	TGCGCCAGCAGCTTACAAGGACAGATGAACACTGAAGCTTTCTTT
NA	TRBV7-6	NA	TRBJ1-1	CASSLYDGGGEAFF	TGTGCCAGCAGCTTATATGATGGGGGCGGTGAAGCTTTCTTT
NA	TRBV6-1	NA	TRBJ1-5	CASTDGIVNQPQHF	TGTGCCAGTACCGACGGGATCGTGAATCAGCCCCAGCATTTT
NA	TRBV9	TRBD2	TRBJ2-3	CASSVAGASGYTDTQYF	TGTGCCAGCAGCGTAGCTGGGGCTAGCGGGTACACAGATACGCAGTATTTT
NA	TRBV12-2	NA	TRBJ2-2	CATHRVGTGDTGELFF	TGTGCAACTCATCGCGTAGGGACAGGGGACACCGGGGAGCTGTTTTTT
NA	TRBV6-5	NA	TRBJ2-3	CASSSTGIPDTQYF	TGTGCCAGCAGTTCGACAGGTATCCCAGATACGCAGTATTTT
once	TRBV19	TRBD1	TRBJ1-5	CASDTGGIQPQHF	TGTGCCAGTGATACAGGGGGCATCCAGCCCCAGCATTTT
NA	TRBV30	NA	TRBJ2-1	CAWSGYPSRSSYNEQFF	TGTGCCTGGTCAGGGTACCCTTCTAGGAGCTCCTACAATGAGCAGTTCTTC
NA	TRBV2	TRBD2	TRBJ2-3	CASSSSGKSTDTQYF	TGTGCCAGCAGTTCTAGCGGGAAAAGCACAGATACGCAGTATTTT
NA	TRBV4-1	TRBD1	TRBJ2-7	CASSPPGQRYEQYF	TGCGCCAGCAGCCCTCCGGGACAGCGGTACGAGCAGTACTTC
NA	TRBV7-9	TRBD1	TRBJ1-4	CASSLPVGQVDEKLFF	TGTGCCAGCAGCTTACCCGTGGGACAGGTGGATGAAAAACTGTTTTTT
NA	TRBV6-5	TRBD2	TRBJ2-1	CASSYSLAYNNEQFF	TGTGCCAGCAGTTACTCACTAGCGTATAACAATGAGCAGTTCTTC
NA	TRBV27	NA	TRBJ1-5	CASSLVWQGGNQPQHF	TGTGCCAGCAGTTTAGTATGGCAGGGCGGCAATCAGCCCCAGCATTTT